This T cell receptor beta chain was obtained from a study of OX40 agonist ivuxolimab in advanced cancers. Across the whole study: One hepatocellular carcinoma and a couple of cutaneous melanoma patients partially responded.

The CDR3 spans 15 residues. Deletions cut 2 bases from V and 0 bases from J, with 8 bases between. Germline V lookup: CDR1 SNHLY, CDR2 FYNNEI. The method was immunoSEQ multiplex PCR; TCRdb's version includes in-frame clones alone and lacks a portion of them. This table has tens of thousands of clones, 84% appearing once. The sequence was obtained from an adult with an advanced solid tumor such as melanoma, head and neck, liver or kidney cancer. The gene calls are TRBV2 and TRBJ2-1, with a weak D call TRBD2 (6 bases). Sequencing used CD4+ or CD8+ T cells sorted from blood, obtained in a trial of the OX40 agonist ivuxolimab. CDR3 in amino acids: CASSESGVSYNEQFF. DNA for the CDR3: TGTGCCAGCAGTGAATCGGGGGTCTCCTACAATGAGCAGTTCTTC. The whole variable domain, remainder taken from reference TRBV2 and TRBJ2-1, is EPEVTQTPSHQVTQMGQEVILRCVPISNHLYFYWYRQILGQKVEFLVSFYNNEISEKSEIFDDQFSVERPDGSNFTLKIRSTKLEDSAMYFCASSESGVSYNEQFFGPGTRLTVL.